Below are 13 T cell receptor beta chains sequenced from a single sample in a study of shared clonotypes between healthy human individuals. Clones were sequenced by immunoSEQ multiplex PCR, and TCRdb holds only the in-frame ones, with some missing. The repertoire holds roughly 2.5 million clones, over 85% seen once, with more than 0.12% in the top ten. What was sequenced was naive CD4+ T cells sorted from blood. Subset in this sample: CD45RA+ positively selected. The receptors stem from a man younger than 35 in good health.

J is TRBJ2-1 and V is TRBV12-5, with 7 bases identical to TRBD2. Germline V CDR1 and CDR2: LGHNT, FRNRAP. The V segment lost 3 bases and the J segment 4 bases; nucleotides outside the gene matches: 6. The CDR3 runs 15 residues. CDR3 nucleotides: TGTGCTAGTGGTTTCGGCGGGAGTGCGTACAATGAGCAGTTCTTC. This codes for CASGFGGSAYNEQFF. The full variable domain, completed using reference TRBV12-5 and TRBJ2-1, is DARVTQTPRHKVTEMGQEVTMRCQPILGHNTVFWYRQTMMQGLELLAYFRNRAPLDDSGMPKDRFSAEMPDATLATLKIQPSEPRDSAVYFCASGFGGSAYNEQFFGPGTRLTVL.

CDR3 in amino acids: CASSGIGQGTDTQYF. CDR3 nucleotides: TGTGCCAGCAGCGGGATTGGCCAGGGCACAGATACGCAGTATTTT. The chain employs TRBV14 and TRBJ2-3; D remains unclear. The germline V and J ends were trimmed by 5 bases and 1 base, with 13 bases remaining between them. Germline CDR1 SGHDN, CDR2 FVKESK. There are 15 residues in the CDR3. Complete variable domain (other parts from reference TRBV14 and TRBJ2-3): EAGVTQFPSHSVIEKGQTVTLRCDPISGHDNLYWYRRVMGKEIKFLLHFVKESKQDESGMPNNRFLAERTGGTYSTLKVQPAELEDSGVYFCASSGIGQGTDTQYFGPGTRLTVL.

J is TRBJ1-1 and V is TRBV2, with a possible D match to TRBD1 (5 bases). The V gene's germline CDR1 is SNHLY and CDR2 FYNNEI. The CDR3 consists of 11 residues. V was cut by 1 base and J by 11 bases, with 8 bases left in between. Here the CDR3 reads CASSEVGLAFF. Here the CDR3 DNA reads TGTGCCAGCAGTGAAGTGGGGCTGGCTTTCTTT.

The rearrangement uses TRBV6-5 and TRBJ2-2; perhaps TRBD1 as D (5 bases). V shed 7 bases and J shed 1 base, with 7 bases lying between them. Germline lookup yields CDR1 MNHEY and CDR2 SVGAGI. The CDR3 sequence is 13 residues long. The CDR3 DNA sequence: TGTGCCAGCAACAGGCGGAACACCGGGGAGCTGTTTTTT. Translation: CASNRRNTGELFF.

This chain links TRBV19 with TRBJ1-1, with D perhaps matching TRBD1 (5 bases). V lost 9 bases and J 7 bases, leaving 12 bases between the germline ends. The CDR3 runs to 11 residues. CDR1 and CDR2 from the germline V gene are LNHDA and SQIVND (reference sequence). The DNA for the CDR3 is TGTGCCAGCAGGGACCGCCGTGAAGCTTTCTTT. Translated, it gives CASRDRREAFF.

The V gene is TRBV2, the J gene TRBJ1-2; D remains ambiguous. The V gene's germline CDR1 is SNHLY and CDR2 FYNNEI. V was clipped by 0 bases and J by 8 bases, with 10 bases between them. The length of the CDR3 is 13 residues. CDR3 nucleotide sequence: TGTGCCAGCAGTGAAGCAGGATCGTTGGGCTACACCTTC. Amino acids: CASSEAGSLGYTF. Full variable domain (remainder filled in from reference TRBV2 and TRBJ1-2): EPEVTQTPSHQVTQMGQEVILRCVPISNHLYFYWYRQILGQKVEFLVSFYNNEISEKSEIFDDQFSVERPDGSNFTLKIRSTKLEDSAMYFCASSEAGSLGYTFGSGTRLTVV.

This clone has a single count. The rearrangement uses TRBV5-1 and TRBJ2-1; the D gene is possibly TRBD2 (5 bases). The CDR3 contains 16 residues. Germline-derived CDR1 and CDR2 are SGHRS and YFSETQ. With 4 bases removed from V and 8 bases from J, the gap between germline ends came to 22 bases. The CDR3 sequence is CASSPLEPLGRDEQFF. For the CDR3, the DNA is TGCGCCAGCAGCCCTCTGGAACCACTAGGGCGGGATGAGCAGTTCTTC.

The V call is TRBV14, the J call TRBJ2-7, with 7 bases that match TRBD2. The CDR3 runs 14 residues. V was clipped by 5 bases and J by 6 bases; unmatched bases: 10. Germline CDR1 SGHDN, CDR2 FVKESK. In DNA, the CDR3 is TGTGCCAGCAGCGAACCGGGACTAACCCGCGAGCAGTACTTC. It specifies CASSEPGLTREQYF.

The V and J genes are TRBV27 and TRBJ2-7, with D maybe TRBD1 (6 bases). Per the germline V gene, CDR1 is MNHEY and CDR2 is SMNVEV (reference sequence). The V and J ends lost 2 bases and 1 base respectively, with 15 bases between them. The CDR3 is 16 amino acids. The DNA of the CDR3 is TGTGCCAGCAGTTTAATATCCCCGACAGGTTCCTACGAGCAGTACTTC. It is translated as CASSLISPTGSYEQYF.

The V gene is TRBV2, the J gene TRBJ1-3; TRBD1 is a possible D gene (6 bases). Trimming cost V 0 bases and J 4 bases, with 19 bases left between them. Germline-derived CDR1 and CDR2 are SNHLY and FYNNEI. This CDR3 is built from 18 residues. CDR3 sequence: CASSEAWSLGARGNTIYF. CDR3 bases: TGTGCCAGCAGTGAAGCGTGGTCGTTGGGGGCGCGGGGAAACACCATATATTTT.

V gene TRBV7-2 combines with J gene TRBJ2-6; the match to TRBD2 covers 10 bases. The germline CDR1 and CDR2 sequences are SGHTA and FQGNSA. The CDR3 extends over 19 amino acids. The junction had 6 bases not matched to a gene; V was cut back by 0 bases and J by 1 base. CDR3 in DNA: TGTGCCAGCAGCTTAGCTACTAGCGGGACGGCATCTGGGGCCAACGTCCTGACTTTC. This sequence encodes CASSLATSGTASGANVLTF.

The chain links TRBV9 to TRBJ1-1; the D is unclear. The V gene lost 6 bases and the J gene lost 3 bases, with 15 bases spanning the gap. Looked up from germline, CDR1 is SGDLS and CDR2 is YYNGEE. CDR3 length: 14 amino acids. CDR3 sequence reads: CASTSTREDTEAFF. The CDR3 region has the DNA TGTGCCAGCACCTCTACTAGGGAGGACACTGAAGCTTTCTTT.

The chain carries TRBV4-1 and TRBJ1-2; D unresolved. The V gene's germline CDR1 is MGHRA and CDR2 YSYEKL. Trimming shortened V by 0 bases and J by 6 bases, and 11 bases separated the two germline ends. CDR3 length: 14 residues. CDR3 in amino acids: CASSQDLAVDGYTF. CDR3 bases: TGCGCCAGCAGCCAAGACTTGGCCGTAGATGGCTACACCTTC.